This T cell receptor (beta chain) was recovered during a study of shared clonotypes between healthy human individuals. Deep-level settings were used for running the assay. Assay used: immunoSEQ multiplex PCR; TCRdb lists only in-frame clones, some missing. The repertoire consists of a few million clones, with roughly 92% occurring once and the leading ten covering around 0.15%. The V end was cut by 2 bases, the J end by 5 bases, with 4 bases between. This CDR3 spans 13 amino acids. Germline V gene lookup returns CDR1 SGHTA and CDR2 FQGNSA. The receptor was derived from a young man in good health. Sequencing input: naive CD4+ T cells sorted from blood. Subset reported: CD45RA+ positively selected. The chain employs TRBV7-2 and TRBJ1-6; D not resolved. CDR3 nucleotides: TGTGCCAGCAGCTTATTCGATAATTCACCCCTCCACTTT. Encoded protein: CASSLFDNSPLHF.